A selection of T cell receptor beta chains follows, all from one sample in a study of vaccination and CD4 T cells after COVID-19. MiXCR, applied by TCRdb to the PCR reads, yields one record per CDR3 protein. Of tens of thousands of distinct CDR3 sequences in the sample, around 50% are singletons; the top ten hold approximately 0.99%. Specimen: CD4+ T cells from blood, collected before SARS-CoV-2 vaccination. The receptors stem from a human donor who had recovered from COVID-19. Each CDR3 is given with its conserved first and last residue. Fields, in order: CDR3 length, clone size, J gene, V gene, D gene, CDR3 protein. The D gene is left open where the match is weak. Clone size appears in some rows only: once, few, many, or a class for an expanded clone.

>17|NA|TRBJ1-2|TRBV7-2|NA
CASSLAPGEEPNYGYTF
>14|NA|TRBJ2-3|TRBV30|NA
CAWNRDRRTDTQYF
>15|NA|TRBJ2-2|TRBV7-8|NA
CASSPAPRKSGELFF
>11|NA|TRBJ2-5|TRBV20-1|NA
CSATGGETQYF
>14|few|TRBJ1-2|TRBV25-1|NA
CASSDAGYGYGYTF
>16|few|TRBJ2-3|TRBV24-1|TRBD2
CATSETGTSGIDTQYF
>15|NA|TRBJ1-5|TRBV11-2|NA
CASSPTRGYNQPQHF
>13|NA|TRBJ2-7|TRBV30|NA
CAWIEWWGSEQYF
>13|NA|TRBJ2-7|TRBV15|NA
CATSRAGGEPVAF
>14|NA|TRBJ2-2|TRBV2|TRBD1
CASIGQGATGELFF
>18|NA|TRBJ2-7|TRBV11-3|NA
CASSLGYRDSNIDYEQYF
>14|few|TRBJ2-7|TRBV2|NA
CASSDRGSVWEQYF
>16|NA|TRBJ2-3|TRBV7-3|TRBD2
CASSYGLAGSTDTQYF
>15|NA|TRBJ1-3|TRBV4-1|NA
CASSLGQISGNTIYF
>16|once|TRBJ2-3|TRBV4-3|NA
CASSQGPGRTDDTQYF
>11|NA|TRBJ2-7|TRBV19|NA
CASRGRYEQYF
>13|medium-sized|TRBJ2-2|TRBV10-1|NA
CASSESGTGELFF
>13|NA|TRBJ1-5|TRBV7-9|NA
CASSLQANQPQHF
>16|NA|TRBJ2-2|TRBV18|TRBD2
CASSPGSGSLTGELFF
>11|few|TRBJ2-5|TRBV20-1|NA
CSADHQETQYF
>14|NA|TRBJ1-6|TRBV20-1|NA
CSPRGVGDNSPLHF
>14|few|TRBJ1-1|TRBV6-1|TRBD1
CASSMDRGETEAFF